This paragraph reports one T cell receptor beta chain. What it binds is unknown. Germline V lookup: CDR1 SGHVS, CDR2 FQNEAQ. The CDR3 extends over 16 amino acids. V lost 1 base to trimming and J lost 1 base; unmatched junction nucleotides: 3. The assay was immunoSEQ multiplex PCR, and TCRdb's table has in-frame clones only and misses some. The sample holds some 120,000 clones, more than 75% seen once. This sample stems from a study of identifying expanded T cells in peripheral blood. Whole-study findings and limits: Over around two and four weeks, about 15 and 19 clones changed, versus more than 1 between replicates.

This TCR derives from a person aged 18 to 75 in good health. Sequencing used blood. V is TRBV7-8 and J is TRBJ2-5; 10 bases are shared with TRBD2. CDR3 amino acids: CASSLVVAGGQETQYF. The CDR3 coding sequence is TGTGCCAGCAGCTTAGTGGTAGCGGGGGGCCAAGAGACCCAGTACTTC.